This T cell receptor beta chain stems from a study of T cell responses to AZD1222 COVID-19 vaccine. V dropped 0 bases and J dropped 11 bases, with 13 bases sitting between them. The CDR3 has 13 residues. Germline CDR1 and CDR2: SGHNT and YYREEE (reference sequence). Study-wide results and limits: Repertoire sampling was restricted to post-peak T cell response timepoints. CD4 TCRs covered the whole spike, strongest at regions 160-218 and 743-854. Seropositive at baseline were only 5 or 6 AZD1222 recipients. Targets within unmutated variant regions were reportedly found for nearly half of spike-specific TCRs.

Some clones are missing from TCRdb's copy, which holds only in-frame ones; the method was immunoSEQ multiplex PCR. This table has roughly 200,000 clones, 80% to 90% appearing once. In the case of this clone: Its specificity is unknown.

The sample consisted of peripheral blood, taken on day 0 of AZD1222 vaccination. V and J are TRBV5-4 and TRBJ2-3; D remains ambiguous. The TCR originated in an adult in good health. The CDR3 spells CASSLVGTTRQYF. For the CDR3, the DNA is TGTGCCAGCAGCTTGGTTGGTACCACGAGGCAGTATTTT. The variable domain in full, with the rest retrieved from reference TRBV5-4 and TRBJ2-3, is ETGVTQSPTHLIKTRGQQVTLRCSSQSGHNTVSWYQQALGQGPQFIFQYYREEENGRGNFPPRFSGLQFPNYSSELNVNALELDDSALYLCASSLVGTTRQYFGPGTRLTVL.